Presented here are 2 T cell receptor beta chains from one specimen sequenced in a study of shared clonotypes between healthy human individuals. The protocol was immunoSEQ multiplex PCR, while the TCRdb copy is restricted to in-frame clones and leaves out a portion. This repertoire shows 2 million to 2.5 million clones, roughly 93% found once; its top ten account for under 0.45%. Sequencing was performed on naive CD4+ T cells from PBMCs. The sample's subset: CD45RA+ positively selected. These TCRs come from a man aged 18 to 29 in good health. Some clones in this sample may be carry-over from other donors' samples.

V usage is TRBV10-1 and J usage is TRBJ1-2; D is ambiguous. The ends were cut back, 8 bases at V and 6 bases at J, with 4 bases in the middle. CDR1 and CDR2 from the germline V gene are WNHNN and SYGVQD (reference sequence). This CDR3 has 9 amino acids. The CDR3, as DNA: TGCGCCAGCGAACATGGCTACACCTTC. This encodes CASEHGYTF.

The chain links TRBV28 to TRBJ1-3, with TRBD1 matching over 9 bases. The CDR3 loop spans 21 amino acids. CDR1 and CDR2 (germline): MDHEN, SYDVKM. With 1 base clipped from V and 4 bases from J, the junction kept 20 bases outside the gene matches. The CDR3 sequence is CASSLFSQLGTGRRIGNTIYF. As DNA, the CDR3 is TGTGCCAGCAGTTTATTTTCTCAGTTGGGGACAGGGCGGCGGATCGGAAACACCATATATTTT.